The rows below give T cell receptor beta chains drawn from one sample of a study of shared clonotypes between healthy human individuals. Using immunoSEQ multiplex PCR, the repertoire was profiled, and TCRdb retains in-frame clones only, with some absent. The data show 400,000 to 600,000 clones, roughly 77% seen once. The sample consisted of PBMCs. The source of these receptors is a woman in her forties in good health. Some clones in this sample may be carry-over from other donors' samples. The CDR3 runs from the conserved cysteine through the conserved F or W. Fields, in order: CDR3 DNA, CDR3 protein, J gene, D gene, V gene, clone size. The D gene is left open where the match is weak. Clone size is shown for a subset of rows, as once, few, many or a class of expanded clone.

CDR3nt: TGTGCCAGCAGTTCGGGACAGGGGAGAGGCTACACCTTC; CDR3aa: CASSSGQGRGYTF; j_gene: TRBJ1-2; d_gene: TRBD1; v_gene: TRBV6-4; abundance: -
CDR3nt: TGTGCCAGCAGCCCTGGGACAGGGGAAGGCTACACCTTC; CDR3aa: CASSPGTGEGYTF; j_gene: TRBJ1-2; d_gene: TRBD1; v_gene: TRBV7-2; abundance: few
CDR3nt: TGTGCCAGCAGCGAAAGGGGACTAGCGGGTACAACCGAGCAGTACTTC; CDR3aa: CASSERGLAGTTEQYF; j_gene: TRBJ2-7; d_gene: TRBD2; v_gene: TRBV7-3; abundance: -
CDR3nt: TGTGCCAGCAGTGAAGCATCAGGGCAGTACAATGAGCAGTTCTTC; CDR3aa: CASSEASGQYNEQFF; j_gene: TRBJ2-1; d_gene: -; v_gene: TRBV6-1; abundance: few
CDR3nt: TGTGCCAGTAGTACGACTCCAACTAATGAAAAACTGTTTTTT; CDR3aa: CASSTTPTNEKLFF; j_gene: TRBJ1-4; d_gene: -; v_gene: TRBV19; abundance: -
CDR3nt: TGTGCCAGCAGTTTACGGGAAGGATACACAGATACGCAGTATTTT; CDR3aa: CASSLREGYTDTQYF; j_gene: TRBJ2-3; d_gene: -; v_gene: TRBV28; abundance: -
CDR3nt: TGTGCCTGGAAAAGACAGATGCCTAACTATGGCTACACCTTC; CDR3aa: CAWKRQMPNYGYTF; j_gene: TRBJ1-2; d_gene: -; v_gene: TRBV30; abundance: -
CDR3nt: TGTGCCTGGAGTGGACAGGGACACTTACTTAATCAGCCCCAGCATTTT; CDR3aa: CAWSGQGHLLNQPQHF; j_gene: TRBJ1-5; d_gene: TRBD1; v_gene: TRBV30; abundance: -
CDR3nt: TGCGCCAGCAGCGCCAACAGGGCATCCTACAATGAGCAGTTCTTC; CDR3aa: CASSANRASYNEQFF; j_gene: TRBJ2-1; d_gene: -; v_gene: TRBV5-1; abundance: few
CDR3nt: TGTGCCAGCAGTGCGGGGACAGGGATGGTCTACGAGCAGTACTTC; CDR3aa: CASSAGTGMVYEQYF; j_gene: TRBJ2-7; d_gene: TRBD1; v_gene: TRBV2; abundance: -
CDR3nt: TGTGCCAGCAGCTTAGGAGGGGGAAATCACAGGTTCTTC; CDR3aa: CASSLGGGNHRFF; j_gene: TRBJ2-1; d_gene: -; v_gene: TRBV7-2; abundance: once
CDR3nt: TGTGCCAGCAGTCGGACTAGCGGGATGGAGACCCAGTACTTC; CDR3aa: CASSRTSGMETQYF; j_gene: TRBJ2-5; d_gene: TRBD2; v_gene: TRBV6-6; abundance: -
CDR3nt: TGTGCCAGCAGTGAAATGGGCGCCGGGGAGCTGTTTTTT; CDR3aa: CASSEMGAGELFF; j_gene: TRBJ2-2; d_gene: -; v_gene: TRBV6-1; abundance: -
CDR3nt: TGTGCCAGCAGTGAGTTGCTAGCCACTTCTAGCACAGATACGCAGTATTTT; CDR3aa: CASSELLATSSTDTQYF; j_gene: TRBJ2-3; d_gene: -; v_gene: TRBV6-1; abundance: -
CDR3nt: TGTGCCACCAGTCCCCTGGGACAGCTCCGTAGCACAGATACGCAGTATTTT; CDR3aa: CATSPLGQLRSTDTQYF; j_gene: TRBJ2-3; d_gene: TRBD1; v_gene: TRBV15; abundance: -
CDR3nt: TGTGCCAGTAGTATAGCGGGAGTGATGGACGGGGAGCTGTTTTTT; CDR3aa: CASSIAGVMDGELFF; j_gene: TRBJ2-2; d_gene: -; v_gene: TRBV19; abundance: -
CDR3nt: TGTGCCAGCCAAGGACAGGGAGGGGGGAACTACTATGGCTACACCTTC; CDR3aa: CASQGQGGGNYYGYTF; j_gene: TRBJ1-2; d_gene: TRBD1; v_gene: TRBV28; abundance: -
CDR3nt: TGCGCCAGCACCCGACTCGTGGGCAGCACAGATACGCAGTATTTT; CDR3aa: CASTRLVGSTDTQYF; j_gene: TRBJ2-3; d_gene: -; v_gene: TRBV4-1; abundance: -
CDR3nt: TGTGCCAGCAGCTCACAGCCCGGCAATCAGCCCCAGCATTTT; CDR3aa: CASSSQPGNQPQHF; j_gene: TRBJ1-5; d_gene: -; v_gene: TRBV28; abundance: -
CDR3nt: TGTGCCAGCAGTCAACCGACAGGGGGCGACACTCCCGGGACCCTTTGCGAGCAGTACTTC; CDR3aa: CASSQPTGGDTPGTLCEQYF; j_gene: TRBJ2-7; d_gene: TRBD1; v_gene: TRBV27; abundance: -
CDR3nt: TGTGCCAGCAGCCCGGTAGGTGTTCAGAGCAATGAGCAGTTCTTC; CDR3aa: CASSPVGVQSNEQFF; j_gene: TRBJ2-1; d_gene: -; v_gene: TRBV11-2; abundance: -
CDR3nt: TGTGCCACCAGCAGAGATCTTCAAGATGAGCAGTTCTTC; CDR3aa: CATSRDLQDEQFF; j_gene: TRBJ2-1; d_gene: -; v_gene: TRBV15; abundance: -
CDR3nt: TGTGCCACCAGCGGGACAGGGTATTACGCCGGGGAGCTGTTTTTT; CDR3aa: CATSGTGYYAGELFF; j_gene: TRBJ2-2; d_gene: TRBD1; v_gene: TRBV15; abundance: -
CDR3nt: TGTGCCAGCAGGTTAAGGGGAGCCCAAGAGACCCAGTACTTC; CDR3aa: CASRLRGAQETQYF; j_gene: TRBJ2-5; d_gene: -; v_gene: TRBV6-1; abundance: -
CDR3nt: TGTGCCAGCAGTGACCACGAGCAGTACTTC; CDR3aa: CASSDHEQYF; j_gene: TRBJ2-7; d_gene: -; v_gene: TRBV25-1; abundance: -
CDR3nt: TGTGCCAGCAGTACCAGGGACAGATCGAGCTATGGCTACACCTTC; CDR3aa: CASSTRDRSSYGYTF; j_gene: TRBJ1-2; d_gene: TRBD1; v_gene: TRBV27; abundance: -
CDR3nt: TGCGCCAGCAGCTTGGAAGCGGGACCATACAATGAGCAGTTCTTC; CDR3aa: CASSLEAGPYNEQFF; j_gene: TRBJ2-1; d_gene: TRBD2; v_gene: TRBV5-1; abundance: many
CDR3nt: TGTGCCAGCAGCCGACAGGGGGCTTTCTACGAGCAGTACTTC; CDR3aa: CASSRQGAFYEQYF; j_gene: TRBJ2-7; d_gene: TRBD1; v_gene: TRBV28; abundance: -